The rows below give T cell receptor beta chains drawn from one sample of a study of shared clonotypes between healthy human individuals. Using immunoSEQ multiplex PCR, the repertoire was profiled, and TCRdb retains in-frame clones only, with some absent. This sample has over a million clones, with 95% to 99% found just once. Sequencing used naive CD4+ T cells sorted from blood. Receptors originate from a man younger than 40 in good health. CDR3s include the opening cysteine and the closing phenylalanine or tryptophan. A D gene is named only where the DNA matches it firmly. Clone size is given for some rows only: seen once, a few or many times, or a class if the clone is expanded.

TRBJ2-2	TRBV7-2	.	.	CASSFPIRGPNTGELFF	TGTGCCAGCAGCTTCCCCATCCGAGGGCCGAACACCGGGGAGCTGTTTTTT
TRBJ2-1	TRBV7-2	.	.	CASSLVGGSYNEQFF	TGTGCCAGCAGCTTAGTGGGGGGATCCTACAATGAGCAGTTCTTC
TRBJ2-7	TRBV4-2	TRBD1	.	CASSHGQGETYEQYF	TGTGCCAGCAGCCACGGACAGGGCGAGACCTACGAGCAGTACTTC
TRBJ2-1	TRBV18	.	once	CASSPGRLHNEQFF	TGTGCCAGCTCACCGGGCCGACTGCACAATGAGCAGTTCTTC
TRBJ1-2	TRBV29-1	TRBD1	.	CSVTGEDGYTF	TGCAGCGTAACAGGGGAGGATGGCTACACCTTC
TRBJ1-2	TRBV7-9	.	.	CASSRTDRLGYGYTF	TGTGCCAGCAGCCGGACAGACCGACTTGGGTATGGCTACACCTTC
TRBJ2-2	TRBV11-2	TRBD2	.	CASSFGLANTGELFF	TGTGCCAGCAGCTTCGGACTAGCAAACACCGGGGAGCTGTTTTTT
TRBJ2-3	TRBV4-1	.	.	CASSHRTLKGRVGTDTQYF	TGCGCCAGCAGCCATCGCACCTTGAAGGGAAGGGTTGGCACAGATACGCAGTATTTT
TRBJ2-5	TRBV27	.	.	CASATQGTGTQYF	TGTGCCAGCGCTACCCAGGGGACGGGGACCCAGTACTTC
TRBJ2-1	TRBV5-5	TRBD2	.	CASSPLAGGYNEQFF	TGTGCCAGCAGCCCCCTAGCGGGAGGCTACAATGAGCAGTTCTTC
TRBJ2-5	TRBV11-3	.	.	CASSLSSQETQYF	TGTGCCAGCAGCTTAAGTTCCCAAGAGACCCAGTACTTC
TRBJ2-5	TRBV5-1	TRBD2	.	CASSLGGTSGGETQYF	TGCGCCAGCAGCTTGGGAGGGACTAGCGGTGGGGAGACCCAGTACTTC
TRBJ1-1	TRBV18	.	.	CASSPGNMNTEAFF	TGTGCCAGCTCACCAGGGAACATGAACACTGAAGCTTTCTTT
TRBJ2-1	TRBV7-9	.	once	CATQHENEQFF	TGTGCCACCCAGCACGAGAATGAGCAGTTCTTC
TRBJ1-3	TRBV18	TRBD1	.	CASSLTYRGGSGNTIYF	TGTGCCAGCTCACTTACCTACAGGGGAGGATCTGGAAACACCATATATTTT
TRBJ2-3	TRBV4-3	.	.	CASSQEGRPGTDTQYF	TGCGCCAGCAGCCAAGAGGGACGTCCGGGCACAGATACGCAGTATTTT
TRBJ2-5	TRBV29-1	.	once	CSVEKGGETQYF	TGCAGCGTTGAGAAGGGGGGAGAGACCCAGTACTTC
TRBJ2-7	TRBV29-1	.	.	CSVEVGQGGTYEQYF	TGCAGCGTTGAAGTCGGTCAGGGCGGAACCTACGAGCAGTACTTC
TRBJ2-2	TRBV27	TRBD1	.	CASRDRGPPFNTGELFF	TGTGCCAGCAGGGACAGGGGGCCCCCATTTAACACCGGGGAGCTGTTTTTT
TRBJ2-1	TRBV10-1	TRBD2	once	CASSESSSGVISYNEQFF	TGCGCCAGCAGTGAGTCTTCTAGCGGGGTAATCTCCTACAATGAGCAGTTCTTC
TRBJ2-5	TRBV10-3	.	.	CAISGVGIQETQYF	TGTGCCATCAGTGGGGTCGGAATCCAAGAGACCCAGTACTTC
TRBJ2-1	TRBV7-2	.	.	CASSSGQSANEQFF	TGTGCCAGCAGCTCAGGTCAGAGCGCCAATGAGCAGTTCTTC
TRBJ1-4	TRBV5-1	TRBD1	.	CASSTGTGYEKLFF	TGCGCCAGCAGCACAGGGACAGGGTATGAAAAACTGTTTTTT
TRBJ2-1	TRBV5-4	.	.	CASSQRNNEQFF	TGTGCCAGCAGCCAGCGGAACAATGAGCAGTTCTTC
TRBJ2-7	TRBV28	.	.	CASSSAGFSYEQYF	TGTGCCAGCAGTTCTGCCGGGTTCTCCTACGAGCAGTACTTC
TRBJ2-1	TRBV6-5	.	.	CASSYAGPRNEQFF	TGTGCCAGCAGTTACGCCGGACCCCGGAATGAGCAGTTCTTC
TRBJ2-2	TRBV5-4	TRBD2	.	CASSLGRGAGGPRELFF	TGTGCCAGCAGCTTGGGCAGAGGGGCGGGAGGGCCCCGGGAGCTGTTTTTT
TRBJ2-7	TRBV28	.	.	CASSAPGQTFFYEQYF	TGTGCCAGCAGTGCACCTGGACAGACTTTCTTCTACGAGCAGTACTTC
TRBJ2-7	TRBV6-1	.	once	CASSEPGEQYF	TGTGCCAGCAGTGAACCAGGGGAGCAGTACTTC
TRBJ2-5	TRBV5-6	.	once	CASSLAIFKGETQYF	TGTGCCAGCAGCTTGGCGATATTTAAGGGAGAGACCCAGTACTTC
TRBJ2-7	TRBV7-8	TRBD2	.	CASSLLSGTTTYEQYF	TGTGCCAGCAGCTTACTATCCGGGACTACGACCTACGAGCAGTACTTC
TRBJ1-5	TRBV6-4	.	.	CASSAWKQGFRSNQPQHF	TGTGCCAGCAGTGCCTGGAAGCAGGGGTTCCGGAGCAATCAGCCCCAGCATTTT
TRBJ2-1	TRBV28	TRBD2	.	CASSLTSAIYEQFF	TGTGCCAGCAGTCTGACTAGCGCTATCTATGAGCAGTTCTTC
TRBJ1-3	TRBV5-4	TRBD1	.	CASSSTGDGNTIYF	TGTGCCAGCAGCTCGACAGGGGATGGAAACACCATATATTTT
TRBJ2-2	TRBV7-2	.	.	CASSLPQFWGNTGELFF	TGTGCCAGCAGCTTACCACAGTTCTGGGGGAACACCGGGGAGCTGTTTTTT
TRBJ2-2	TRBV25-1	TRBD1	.	CASSEYTGVTGELFF	TGTGCCAGCAGTGAATATACAGGGGTCACCGGGGAGCTGTTTTTT
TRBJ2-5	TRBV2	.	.	CASSERAYQETQYF	TGTGCCAGCAGTGAAAGGGCGTACCAAGAGACCCAGTACTTC
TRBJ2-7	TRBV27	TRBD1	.	CASSLLFGDRVYEQYF	TGTGCCAGCAGTTTACTGTTTGGGGACAGGGTCTACGAGCAGTACTTC
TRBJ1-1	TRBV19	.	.	CASSLRIMNTEAFF	TGTGCCAGTAGTCTCAGGATCATGAACACTGAAGCTTTCTTT
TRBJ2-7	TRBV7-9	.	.	CASSSGVAGQALSYEQYF	TGTGCCAGCAGCTCGGGGGTAGCCGGACAGGCGCTCTCCTACGAGCAGTACTTC
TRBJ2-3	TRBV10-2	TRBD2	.	CASSELGREGLRTDTQYF	TGCGCCAGCAGTGAACTGGGGCGGGAGGGCCTCCGCACAGATACGCAGTATTTT
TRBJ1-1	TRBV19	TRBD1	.	CASSIGTGGARRAFF	TGTGCCAGTAGTATAGGGACAGGGGGCGCGAGACGAGCTTTCTTT
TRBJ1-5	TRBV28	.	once	CASNPRGRGGNQPQHF	TGTGCCAGCAATCCACGGGGGCGAGGGGGCAATCAGCCCCAGCATTTT
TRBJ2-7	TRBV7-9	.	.	CASSLARGSYEQYF	TGTGCCAGCAGTCTAGCACGGGGTTCCTACGAGCAGTACTTC
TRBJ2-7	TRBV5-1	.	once	CASRAKSRSYEQYF	TGCGCCAGCAGGGCAAAGAGTCGCTCCTACGAGCAGTACTTC
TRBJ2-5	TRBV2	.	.	CASSGNSAGKQETQYF	TGTGCCAGCAGTGGAAACTCGGCAGGGAAACAAGAGACCCAGTACTTC
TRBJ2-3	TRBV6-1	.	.	CASSEATGDTQYF	TGTGCCAGCAGTGAAGCAACAGGAGATACGCAGTATTTT
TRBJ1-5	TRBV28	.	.	CASSDQQGPGPYSNQPQHF	TGTGCCAGCAGTGACCAGCAGGGGCCAGGGCCTTATAGCAATCAGCCCCAGCATTTT
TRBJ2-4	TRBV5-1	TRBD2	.	CASSLASGGNIQYF	TGCGCCAGCAGCTTGGCCTCGGGGGGAAACATTCAGTACTTC
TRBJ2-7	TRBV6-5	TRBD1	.	CASRQTGASYEQYF	TGTGCCAGCCGTCAAACAGGGGCCTCTTACGAGCAGTACTTC
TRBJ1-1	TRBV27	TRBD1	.	CASSLTGGETEAFF	TGTGCCAGCAGTCTAACAGGGGGAGAAACTGAAGCTTTCTTT
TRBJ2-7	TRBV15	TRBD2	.	CATSLSGSSYEQYF	TGTGCCACCAGCCTTAGCGGGAGTTCCTACGAGCAGTACTTC
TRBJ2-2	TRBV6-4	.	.	CASSVGGTNTGELFF	TGTGCCAGCAGTGTGGGCGGGACGAACACCGGGGAGCTGTTTTTT
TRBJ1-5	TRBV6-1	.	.	CASSITSGDQPQHF	TGTGCCAGCAGTATAACATCTGGAGATCAGCCCCAGCATTTT
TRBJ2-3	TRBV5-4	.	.	CASSLGGDTQYF	TGTGCCAGCAGCTTGGGGGGAGATACGCAGTATTTT